This T cell receptor (beta chain) was recorded in a study of long-term antiretroviral therapy in people with HIV. The study's findings and limits: Controls showed broader CDR3 length ranges than did the HIV repertoires. Dating from about 2004 to 2017, the blood was possibly obtained under older ART regimens. The study found that diversity rose after ART but stayed below transplant donor controls.

About this clone itself: What it recognizes is unknown.

Sequencing used immunoSEQ v3.0 at survey level. Libraries were prepared by immunoSEQ multiplex PCR; TCRdb keeps only in-frame clonotypes and omits some of them. The sample has thousands of clones, over 70% seen once. The CDR3 covers 13 residues. Trimming removed 3 bases from V and 0 bases from J, with 6 bases in between. CDR1 GTSNPN and CDR2 SVGIG come from the germline V gene (reference sequence). The specimen was unsorted PBMCs, collected 0.5 years before starting antiretroviral therapy. This receptor was taken from a man aged 35 to 55 with HIV. The V gene is TRBV30, the J gene TRBJ1-3, with unresolved D. CDR3 nucleotide sequence: TGTGCCTGGAGAGACGGCTCTGGAAACACCATATATTTT. Protein sequence: CAWRDGSGNTIYF.